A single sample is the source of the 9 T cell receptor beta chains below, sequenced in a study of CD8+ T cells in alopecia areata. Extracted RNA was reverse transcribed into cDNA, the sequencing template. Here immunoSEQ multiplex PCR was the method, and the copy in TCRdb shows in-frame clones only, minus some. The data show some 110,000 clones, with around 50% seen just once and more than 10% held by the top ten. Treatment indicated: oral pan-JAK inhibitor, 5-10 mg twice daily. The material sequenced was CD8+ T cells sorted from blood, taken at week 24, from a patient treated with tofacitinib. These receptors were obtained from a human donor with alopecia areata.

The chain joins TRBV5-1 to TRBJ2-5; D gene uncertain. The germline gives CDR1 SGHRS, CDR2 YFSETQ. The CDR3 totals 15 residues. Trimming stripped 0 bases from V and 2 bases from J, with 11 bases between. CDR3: CASSLAQNSQETQYF. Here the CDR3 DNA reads TGCGCCAGCAGCTTGGCACAGAACAGTCAAGAGACCCAGTACTTC.

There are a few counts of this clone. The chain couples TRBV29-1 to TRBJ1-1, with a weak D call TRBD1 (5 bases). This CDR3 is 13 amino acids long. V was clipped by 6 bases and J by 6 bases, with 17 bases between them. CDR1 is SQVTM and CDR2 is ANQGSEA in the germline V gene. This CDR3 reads CSVKDGGYAEAFF. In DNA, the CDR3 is TGCAGCGTAAAAGACGGGGGTTACGCTGAAGCTTTCTTT.

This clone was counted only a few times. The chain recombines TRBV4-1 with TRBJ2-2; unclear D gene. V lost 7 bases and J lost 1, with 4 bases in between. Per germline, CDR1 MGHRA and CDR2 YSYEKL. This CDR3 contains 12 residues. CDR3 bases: TGCGCCAGCACAGGGAACACCGGGGAGCTGTTTTTT. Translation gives CASTGNTGELFF.

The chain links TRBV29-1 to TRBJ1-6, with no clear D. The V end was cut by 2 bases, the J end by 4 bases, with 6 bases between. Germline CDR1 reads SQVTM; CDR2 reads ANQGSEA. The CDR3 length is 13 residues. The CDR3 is CSVERIYNSPLHF. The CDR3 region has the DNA TGCAGCGTTGAAAGGATTTATAATTCACCCCTCCACTTT.

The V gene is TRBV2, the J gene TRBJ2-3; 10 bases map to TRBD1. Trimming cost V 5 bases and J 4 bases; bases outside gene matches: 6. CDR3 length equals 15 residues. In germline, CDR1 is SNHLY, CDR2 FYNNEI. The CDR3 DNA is TGTGCCAGCAGTCCCGGGACAGGGGCCGCAGATACGCAGTATTTT. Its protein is CASSPGTGAADTQYF.

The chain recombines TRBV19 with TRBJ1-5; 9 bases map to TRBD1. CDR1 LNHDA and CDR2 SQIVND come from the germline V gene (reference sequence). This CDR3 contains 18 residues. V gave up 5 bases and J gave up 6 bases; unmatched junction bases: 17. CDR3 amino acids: CASSPSPPTGGTGQPQHF. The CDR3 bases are TGTGCCAGTAGTCCCTCACCCCCGACAGGGGGTACGGGTCAGCCCCAGCATTTT.

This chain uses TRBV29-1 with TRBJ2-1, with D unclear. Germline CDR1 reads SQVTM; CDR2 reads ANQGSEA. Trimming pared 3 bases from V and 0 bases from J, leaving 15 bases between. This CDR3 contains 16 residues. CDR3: CSVEGLADSSYNEQFF. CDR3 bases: TGCAGCGTTGAGGGGTTGGCCGATAGCTCCTACAATGAGCAGTTCTTC.

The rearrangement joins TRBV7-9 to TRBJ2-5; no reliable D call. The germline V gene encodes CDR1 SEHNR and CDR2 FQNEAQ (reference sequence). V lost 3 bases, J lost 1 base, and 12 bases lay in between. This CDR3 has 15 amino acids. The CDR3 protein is CASSFRPTSQETQYF. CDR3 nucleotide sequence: TGTGCCAGCAGCTTCCGGCCGACGTCCCAAGAGACCCAGTACTTC. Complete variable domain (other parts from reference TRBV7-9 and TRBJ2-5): DTGVSQNPRHKITKRGQNVTFRCDPISEHNRLYWYRQTLGQGPEFLTYFQNEAQLEKSRLLSDRFSAERPKGSFSTLEIQRTEQGDSAMYLCASSFRPTSQETQYFGPGTRLLVL.

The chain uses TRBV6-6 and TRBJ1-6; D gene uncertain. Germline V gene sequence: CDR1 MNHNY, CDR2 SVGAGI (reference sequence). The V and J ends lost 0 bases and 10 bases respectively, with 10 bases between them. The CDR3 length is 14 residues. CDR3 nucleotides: TGTGCCAGCAGTTACTCGGAGGGTGACTCACCCCTCCACTTT. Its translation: CASSYSEGDSPLHF.